A selection of T cell receptor beta chains follows, all from one sample in a study of CD8 T cells in ankylosing spondylitis. TCRdb independently ran MiXCR on the 5' RACE reads; one entry per CDR3 protein. The repertoire consists of around 300,000 distinct CDR3 sequences, with roughly 20% occurring once and the leading ten covering around 3.2%. The source material was blood, either unsorted or a sorted T cell fraction (not recorded which). These receptors were collected from a female donor with ankylosing spondylitis or in good health (not recorded which). The CDR3 runs from the conserved cysteine through the conserved F or W. The D gene is left open where the match is weak. Some rows mark clone size as missing; the rest say once, few, many or name a class of expanded clone.

V	J	D	size	CDR3	DNA
TRBV7-6	TRBJ2-2	TRBD2	NA	CASSPPSGSVGELFF	TGTGCCAGCAGCCCCCCTAGCGGGAGTGTCGGGGAGCTGTTTTTT
TRBV18	TRBJ2-1	NA	NA	CASSPQGLNEQFF	TGTGCCAGCTCACCACAGGGGTTGAATGAGCAGTTCTTC
TRBV7-6	TRBJ2-5	NA	NA	CASSYGPEGARETQYF	TGTGCCAGCAGCTATGGTCCCGAGGGAGCACGAGAGACCCAGTACTTC
TRBV20-1	TRBJ2-7	NA	NA	CSAAGGSYEQYF	TGCAGTGCAGCCGGGGGCAGCTACGAGCAGTACTTC
TRBV25-1	TRBJ2-1	NA	NA	CASSETAVYNEQFF	TGTGCCAGCAGTGAAACGGCTGTCTACAATGAGCAGTTCTTC
TRBV7-8	TRBJ1-1	NA	few	CASSLVRVGNTEAFF	TGTGCCAGCAGCTTAGTACGGGTGGGGAACACTGAAGCTTTCTTT
TRBV6-5	TRBJ2-7	TRBD1	few	CASSRTGGGQYF	TGTGCCAGCAGTCGAACAGGGGGCGGGCAGTACTTC
TRBV29-1	TRBJ2-2	TRBD2	NA	CSGGLAGTGELFF	TGCAGCGGGGGACTAGCAGGGACCGGGGAGCTGTTTTTT
TRBV27	TRBJ2-7	TRBD2	few	CASRLLAGKEQYF	TGTGCCAGCAGACTACTAGCGGGAAAAGAGCAGTACTTC
TRBV10-3	TRBJ2-7	NA	few	CAISEGRENEQYF	TGTGCCATCAGTGAAGGTCGGGAGAACGAGCAGTACTTC
TRBV6-5	TRBJ1-1	NA	few	CASNVRGSAAFF	TGTGCCAGCAACGTGAGGGGTTCGGCTGCTTTCTTT
TRBV15	TRBJ2-1	TRBD2	many	CATSRDQWTSGIQRPYNEQFF	TGTGCCACCAGCAGAGATCAATGGACTAGCGGGATACAACGGCCCTACAATGAGCAGTTCTTC
TRBV7-2	TRBJ2-1	TRBD2	NA	CASSLVGLAGDEQFF	TGTGCCAGCAGCTTAGTAGGACTAGCGGGAGATGAGCAGTTCTTC
TRBV12-3/TRBV12-4	TRBJ2-1	TRBD2	NA	CASSPGLAGVEQFF	TGTGCCAGCAGTCCGGGACTAGCGGGAGTTGAGCAGTTCTTC
TRBV10-3	TRBJ1-5	TRBD1	NA	CATGDREYSRTQPQHF	TGTGCCACCGGGGACAGGGAATATTCACGGACTCAGCCCCAGCATTTT
TRBV6-5	TRBJ2-1	NA	NA	CASSYSTTVDFPPF	TGTGCCAGCAGTTACTCAACGACAGTGGACTTCCCCCCCTTC
TRBV20-1	TRBJ2-7	TRBD1	few	CSAPRGNDEQYF	TGCAGTGCTCCCAGGGGGAATGATGAGCAGTACTTC
TRBV7-6	TRBJ1-2	NA	NA	CASSPRPGGAGKYGYTF	TGTGCCAGCAGCCCTCGCCCGGGGGGCGCAGGGAAGTATGGCTACACCTTC